This record covers a single T cell receptor beta chain. Its antigen remains unidentified. The protocol was immunoSEQ multiplex PCR, while the TCRdb copy is restricted to in-frame clones and leaves out a portion. The sample yields 50,000 to 60,000 clones, about 90% seen once. The data were obtained in a study of siplizumab effects on memory and regulatory T cells. CDR1 and CDR2 from the germline V gene are SQVTM and ANQGSEA. This CDR3 comprises 16 residues. V was pared by 2 bases and J by 4 bases, with 11 bases of the junction left unmatched. The study, taken as a whole, reports: No functional test confirmed suppression by proliferating siplizumab-culture Tregs. Sequences that were alloreactive and traceable to unstimulated CD4+ memory cells were significantly reduced by siplizumab.

This TCR derives from a human donor in good health. The chain joins TRBV29-1 to TRBJ2-7; 10 bases match TRBD1. Material for sequencing was naive CD8+ T cells sorted from blood. The CDR3 sequence: CSVELKGQGISYEQYF. CDR3 DNA: TGCAGCGTTGAATTAAAGGGACAGGGGATTTCGTACGAGCAGTACTTC.